This note documents a single T cell receptor (beta chain) sequence. The data were obtained in a study of cytomegalovirus exposure and HLA in healthy donors. The PCR used 60 Vbeta and 13 Jbeta primers. The repertoire was sequenced with immunoSEQ multiplex PCR; TCRdb's copy has only in-frame clones and lacks some. The table lists around 260,000 clones, 80% of them singletons. V was cut by 1 base and J by 0 bases, with 10 bases left in between. This CDR3 contains 15 residues. Germline V gene data show CDR1 as SGHRS and CDR2 as YFSETQ. This TCR came from a girl aged 2-9 years in good health and CMV-seronegative. The V and J genes are TRBV5-1 and TRBJ1-2; possibly TRBD1 for D (5 bases). Specimen: PBMCs. The CDR3 is CASSLMTASNYGYTF. The CDR3, as DNA: TGCGCCAGCAGCTTGATGACAGCCTCTAACTATGGCTACACCTTC.